The clone carrying this T cell receptor beta chain appeared a few times. V was pared by 3 bases and J by 4 bases, with 14 bases between. Germline values: CDR1 SGHRS, CDR2 YFSETQ. The CDR3 consists of 14 residues. The data belong to a study of blood T cells in healthy people across ages. Using a J-beta primer mix together with a sample-barcoded 5' primer, a second PCR was run for about 6 to 12 cycles. TCRdb reprocessed the 5' RACE reads via MiXCR and lists one record per CDR3 protein. This table has fewer than 1.5 million distinct CDR3 sequences, around 42% appearing once. The chain uses TRBV5-1 and TRBJ2-7; no clear D. The clonotype was recovered from a woman younger than 30 in good health. The sequencing sample was made of blood. CDR3 in DNA: TGCGCCAGCAGCTGGGCCGACGATCCGTACGAGCAGTACTTC. Its protein is CASSWADDPYEQYF.